The next 31 T cell receptor beta chains were all read from a single sample in a study of metastatic and nonmetastatic thyroid tumors. Patients underwent thyroid surgery, and none had received any treatment before it. MiXCR reprocessed the PCR reads for TCRdb. This table has 20,000 or so clones, under 25% appearing once. The specimen was tumor tissue. The source of these receptors is a female donor with papillary thyroid cancer or a benign thyroid nodule (not recorded which). Some clones in this sample may be carry-over from other donors' samples.

By frequency in the sample, this clone is medium-sized. V is TRBV7-2 and J is TRBJ2-7, with 12 nucleotides matching TRBD2. V trimming: 5 bases; J trimming: 2 bases; junction bases outside the gene matches: 4. Germline lookup yields CDR1 SGHTA and CDR2 FQGNSA. The CDR3 length is 15 residues. The CDR3 sequence: CASSIRTSGAYEQYF. CDR3 nucleotides: TGTGCCAGCAGCATCCGGACTAGCGGGGCCTACGAGCAGTACTTC.

Notes on this clone: This may arise from a read error, as a much more abundant clone is one base away. The chain couples TRBV5-1 to TRBJ2-7, with D possibly TRBD2 on 5 matching bases. The CDR3 is made up of 15 amino acids. V lost 6 bases and J 4 bases, leaving 20 bases between the germline ends. The V gene's germline CDR1 is SGHRS and CDR2 YFSETQ. The CDR3 sequence: CASNPSPWEFYEQYF. DNA of the CDR3: TGCGCCAGCAACCCATCTCCCTGGGAGTTTTACGAGCAGTACTTC. The full variable domain, its missing parts supplied by reference TRBV5-1 and TRBJ2-7, is KAGVTQTPRYLIKTRGQQVTLSCSPISGHRSVSWYQQTPGQGLQFLFEYFSETQRNKGNFPGRFSGRQFSNSRSEMNVSTLELGDSALYLCASNPSPWEFYEQYFGPGTRLTVT.

This clone counts as medium-sized. The V call is TRBV20-1, the J call TRBJ2-4, with D possibly matching TRBD2 (6 bases). V lost 3 bases and J lost 5, with 14 bases in between. The CDR3 is 14 amino acids. Germline V gives CDR1 DFQATT, CDR2 SNEGSKA (reference sequence). The CDR3 DNA follows: TGCAGTGCTAGGTTGGGGGGTAACGAAAACATTCAGTACTTC. Translated: CSARLGGNENIQYF.

In its sample, this clone was seen many times. The gene calls are TRBV5-6 and TRBJ1-2; 9 bases agree with TRBD1. The CDR3 covers 15 residues. V dropped 4 bases and J dropped 4; count of bases not matched to a gene: 8. CDR1 SGHDT and CDR2 YYEEEE come from the germline V gene. CDR3 DNA: TGTGCCAGCAGCCGAACCGGGACAGGGACCTATGGCTACACCTTC. Translating gives CASSRTGTGTYGYTF.

In this sample, this clone is medium-sized. This chain connects TRBV6-5 to TRBJ1-6, with D unresolved. Germline CDR1 is MNHEY and CDR2 is SVGAGI. Deletions cut 2 bases from V and 11 bases from J, with 19 bases between. CDR3 length: 16 residues. The CDR3 nucleotides read TGTGCCAGCAGTTACGGGTGGTCCGGGCCCACGGCACCCCTCCACTTT. Protein: CASSYGWSGPTAPLHF.

This clone was detected a few times. V gene TRBV28 combines with J gene TRBJ2-7, with TRBD1 identical over 9 bases. V lost 7 bases to trimming and J lost 5 bases; unmatched junction nucleotides: 12. CDR1 is MDHEN and CDR2 is SYDVKM in the germline V gene. This CDR3 spans 15 amino acids. In nucleotides, the CDR3 is TGTGCCAGCACCCAACCCGGGACAGGGAGAAACGAGCAGTACTTC. Translation gives CASTQPGTGRNEQYF.

This clone has at least ten counts. The chain couples TRBV11-3 to TRBJ2-1; TRBD2 aligns across 7 bases. With 5 bases clipped from V and 0 bases from J, the junction kept 7 bases outside the gene matches. The CDR3 sequence is 16 residues long. The germline gives CDR1 SGHNT, CDR2 YENEEA. The CDR3 nucleotides are TGTGCCAGCAGCCCTACTAGCGCCAGCTCCTACAATGAGCAGTTCTTC. It specifies CASSPTSASSYNEQFF. Full variable domain (remainder filled in from reference TRBV11-3 and TRBJ2-1): EAGVVQSPRYKIIEKKQPVAFWCNPISGHNTLYWYLQNLGQGPELLIRYENEEAVDDSQLPKDRFSAERLKGVDSTLKIQPAELGDSAVYLCASSPTSASSYNEQFFGPGTRLTVL.

This clone is termed medium-sized (0.01 to 0.1%). The rearrangement uses TRBV12-3 or TRBV12-4 and TRBJ2-7; D is ambiguous. The CDR3 sequence is 13 residues long. V lost 2 bases and J 0 bases, leaving 5 bases between the germline ends. CDR3 sequence reads: CASSLQSSYEQYF. The DNA for the CDR3 is TGTGCCAGCAGTTTACAGAGCTCCTACGAGCAGTACTTC.

CDR3 sequence (DNA): TGTGCCAGCTCACCAATTGCAGATTATAGCAATCAGCCCCAGCATTTT. This translates into CASSPIADYSNQPQHF. The chain is built from TRBV18 and TRBJ1-5; no firm D call. V lost 2 bases and J 0 bases, leaving 11 bases between the germline ends. This CDR3 is built from 16 residues. Looked up from germline, CDR1 is KGHSH and CDR2 is LQKENI. The full variable domain, its missing parts supplied by reference TRBV18 and TRBJ1-5, is NAGVMQNPRHLVRRRGQEARLRCSPMKGHSHVYWYRQLPEEGLKFMVYLQKENIIDESGMPKERFSAEFPKEGPSILRIQQVVRGDSAAYFCASSPIADYSNQPQHFGDGTRLSIL.

This clone was recorded a few times. The chain employs TRBV11-2 and TRBJ1-1; 7 bases map to TRBD1. Trimming took 4 bases from V and 5 from J; bases not matched to a gene: 10. The germline V gene has CDR1 SGHAT and CDR2 FQNNGV. The CDR3 is 15 residues long. Written as DNA, the CDR3 is TGTGCCAGCAGCTCCGGACAGGTCCCAGGGACTGAAGCTTTCTTT. Translation: CASSSGQVPGTEAFF.

This clone was seen only once. The chain is built from TRBV19 and TRBJ1-2; D remains ambiguous. The V end was cut by 5 bases, the J end by 4 bases, with 8 bases between. Germline V gene sequence: CDR1 LNHDA, CDR2 SQIVND (reference sequence). The CDR3 sequence is 12 residues long. CDR3: CASSPGFYGYTF. CDR3 nucleotides: TGTGCCAGTAGTCCGGGATTCTATGGCTACACCTTC. Full variable domain (missing parts from reference TRBV19 and TRBJ1-2): DGGITQSPKYLFRKEGQNVTLSCEQNLNHDAMYWYRQDPGQGLRLIYYSQIVNDFQKGDIAEGYSVSREKKESFPLTVTSAQKNPTAFYLCASSPGFYGYTFGSGTRLTVV.

As concerns this clone: This specimen includes other DNA sequences encoding the same CDR3. This chain uses TRBV20-1 with TRBJ2-7; the match to TRBD2 covers 12 bases. V lost 4 bases and J lost 7; bases outside the gene matches: 11. There are 15 residues in the CDR3. Germline-derived CDR1 and CDR2 are DFQATT and SNEGSKA (reference sequence). The CDR3 region has the DNA TGCAGTGCTACCTCTAGACTAGCGGGAGACGCTGAGCAGTACTTC. Its translation is CSATSRLAGDAEQYF.

As to this clone: The junction differs from germline at one of its ends, possibly a read error. The chain joins TRBV7-2 to TRBJ2-1; D is possibly TRBD2 (5 bases). Germline values: CDR1 SGHTA, CDR2 FQGNSA. This CDR3 has 14 amino acids. CDR3 residues: CASSFVVPGNEQFF. CDR3 DNA sequence: TGTGCCAGCAGCTTCGTAGTCCCCGGGAATGAACAGTTCTTC.

This clone was seen a handful of times. The genes are TRBV11-1 and TRBJ1-3; 9 nucleotides agree with TRBD1. Trimming at V came to 0 bases and at J to 4 bases, leaving 4 bases not matched to a gene. Germline CDR1 reads SGHAT; CDR2 reads FQDESV (reference sequence). The CDR3 is 16 amino acids. CDR3 sequence (DNA): TGTGCCAGCAGCTTAGCTGCGGGACAGGGCGGAAACACCATATATTTT. Translated, it gives CASSLAAGQGGNTIYF. The full variable domain, its missing parts supplied by reference TRBV11-1 and TRBJ1-3, is EAEVAQSPRYKITEKSQAVAFWCDPISGHATLYWYRQILGQGPELLVQFQDESVVDDSQLPKDRFSAERLKGVDSTLKIQPAELGDSAMYLCASSLAAGQGGNTIYFGEGSWLTVV.

By share, this clone ranks as medium-sized. The chain couples TRBV6-5 to TRBJ1-1, with a tentative D call TRBD1 (5 bases). Between the trimmed V and J ends, which lost 1 base and 6 bases, there was a span of 12 bases. The CDR3 is 14 residues long. Germline V gene data show CDR1 as MNHEY and CDR2 as SVGAGI. CDR3 sequence: CASSYFIGGPEAFF. CDR3 sequence (DNA): TGTGCCAGCAGTTACTTCATCGGGGGACCTGAAGCTTTCTTT.

J is TRBJ2-7 and V is TRBV6-2 or TRBV6-3, with TRBD2 matching over 13 bases. CDR3 size: 20 residues. The V gene end was trimmed by 2 bases and the J gene end by 7 bases; junction bases not matched to a gene: 20. Germline V CDR1 and CDR2: MNHEY, SVGEGT. Written as DNA, the CDR3 is TGTGCCAGCAGTTACCCACGGCAGCTTGGAAGACTAGCGGGAGGAAGGGAGCAGTACTTC. This codes for CASSYPRQLGRLAGGREQYF.

J is TRBJ2-1 and V is TRBV10-3; D is uncertain. The CDR3 has 17 residues. V lost 3 bases, J lost 0 bases, and 15 bases lay in between. CDR1 is ENHRY, CDR2 SYGVKD, per germline. In DNA form, the CDR3 reads TGTGCCATCAGTGATATCTTGGGCTTAAGCTCCTACAATGAGCAGTTCTTC. This encodes CAISDILGLSSYNEQFF.

The genes are TRBV7-8 and TRBJ1-2; TRBD1 matches 9 bases. Germline V lookup: CDR1 SGHVS, CDR2 FQNEAQ. The CDR3 runs to 13 residues. V lost 7 bases to trimming and J lost 9 bases; unmatched junction nucleotides: 9. In nucleotides, the CDR3 is TGTGCCAGCATCTTGGGACAGGGATATTGCTACACCTTC. Translated, it gives CASILGQGYCYTF.

The V call is TRBV12-3 or TRBV12-4, the J call TRBJ1-3, with 8 positions matching TRBD1. J gave up 7 bases and V 8 bases, and 4 bases lay outside the gene matches. This CDR3 has 12 residues. The CDR3 nucleotides are TGTGCCAGCGGGACAGGTAGGAACACCATATATTTT. Protein product: CASGTGRNTIYF.

This clone showed up many times. J is TRBJ1-1 and V is TRBV19; maybe TRBD1 (5 bases). The CDR3 sequence is 14 residues long. The V and J ends lost 5 bases and 3 bases respectively, with 13 bases between them. The germline CDR1 and CDR2 sequences are LNHDA and SQIVND (reference sequence). The DNA of the CDR3 is TGTGCCAGTAGTCGGACAATTTATGACACTGAAGCTTTCTTT. Encoded protein: CASSRTIYDTEAFF.

The chain uses TRBV6-2 or TRBV6-3 and TRBJ2-2, with D perhaps given as TRBD1 or TRBD2 (5 bases each). V dropped 0 bases and J dropped 1 base, with 9 bases sitting between them. This CDR3 has 16 amino acids. Germline V gives CDR1 MNHEY, CDR2 SVGEGT. The CDR3 region is CASSYSGVMNTGELFF. The CDR3 nucleotides are TGTGCCAGCAGTTACTCGGGGGTTATGAACACCGGGGAGCTGTTTTTT.

V and J are TRBV20-1 and TRBJ1-2, with D perhaps matching TRBD1 (5 bases). With 5 bases removed from V and 4 bases from J, the gap between germline ends came to 14 bases. Per the germline V gene, CDR1 is DFQATT and CDR2 is SNEGSKA (reference sequence). The CDR3 is 13 residues long. CDR3 DNA: TGCAGTGCTTTAGCAGGGACCGTCTATGGCTACACCTTC. This codes for CSALAGTVYGYTF.

The rearrangement links TRBV28 to TRBJ2-7; D gene unclear. The CDR3 is 11 amino acids. Germline CDR1 and CDR2: MDHEN and SYDVKM. Trimming shortened V by 6 bases and J by 5 bases, and 8 bases separated the two germline ends. The CDR3 DNA reads as TGTGCCAGCAGAATCCAGCACGAGCAGTACTTC. It is translated as CASRIQHEQYF.

This clone was seen more than once but under ten times. One end of the junction varies from germline; a read error may be responsible. The CDR3 is CASSGEQGAAPVKETKYF. The CDR3 DNA sequence: TGTGCCAGCAGTGGGGAACAGGGAGCGGCCCCCGTAAAAGAGACCAAGTACTTC. The chain combines TRBV28 with TRBJ2-5; D is perhaps TRBD1 (6 bases). CDR3 length equals 18 residues. Germline V gives CDR1 MDHEN, CDR2 SYDVKM.

The chain couples TRBV7-2 to TRBJ2-2; D is unclear. Germline V gives CDR1 SGHTA, CDR2 FQGNSA. The germline V and J ends were trimmed by 2 bases and 2 bases, with 0 bases remaining between them. The CDR3 covers 12 residues. The CDR3 reads CASSLNTGELFF. The CDR3 DNA sequence: TGTGCCAGCAGCTTAAACACCGGGGAGCTGTTTTTT.

This clone has just a few counts. The rearrangement links TRBV19 to TRBJ2-7; possibly TRBD1 for D (5 bases). Trimming cost V 3 bases and J 2 bases, with 14 bases left between them. CDR3 size: 15 residues. The germline CDR1 and CDR2 sequences are LNHDA and SQIVND (reference sequence). The DNA for the CDR3 is TGTGCCAGTAGTATTTTAGGGCAGGGCCCCTACGAGCAGTACTTC. Its translation is CASSILGQGPYEQYF.

V usage is TRBV6-2 or TRBV6-3 and J usage is TRBJ2-7, with D possibly matching TRBD1 (6 bases). Trimming removed 0 bases from V and 4 bases from J, with 10 bases in between. Germline CDR1 MNHEY, CDR2 SVGEGT. The CDR3 is 14 amino acids. The CDR3 loop is CASSYSGDKYEQYF. CDR3 sequence (DNA): TGTGCCAGCAGTTACTCTGGGGACAAATACGAGCAGTACTTC.

This clone is termed medium-sized. The chain joins TRBV3-1 to TRBJ1-1, with D uncertain. Germline V gene sequence: CDR1 LGHDT, CDR2 YNNKEL (reference sequence). Trimming stripped 3 bases from V and 5 bases from J, with 13 bases between. This CDR3 is built from 14 residues. The CDR3 DNA is TGTGCCAGCAGCCATAAACTAGCTGGTACTGAAGCTTTCTTT. Its protein is CASSHKLAGTEAFF. Combining the CDR3 with reference TRBV3-1 and TRBJ1-1 gives the whole variable domain DTAVSQTPKYLVTQMGNDKSIKCEQNLGHDTMYWYKQDSKKFLKIMFSYNNKELIINETVPNRFSPKSPDKAHLNLHINSLELGDSAVYFCASSHKLAGTEAFFGQGTRLTVV.

The chain combines TRBV4-2 with TRBJ2-7; 11 bases agree with TRBD2. The germline gives CDR1 LGHNA, CDR2 YNFKEQ. CDR3 length: 16 residues. J was trimmed by 0 bases and V by 0 bases; bases with no gene match: 1. The CDR3 nucleotides are TGTGCCAGCAGCCAAGAGGGACTAGCGGACTCCTACGAGCAGTACTTC. This sequence encodes CASSQEGLADSYEQYF.

This clone came up a few times. The chain couples TRBV6-1 to TRBJ1-2; D uncertain. This CDR3 is built from 16 residues. The germline V gene has CDR1 MNHNS and CDR2 SASEGT. V was shortened by 5 bases and J by 0 bases, with 16 bases between the two germline ends. The CDR3 nucleotides are TGTGCCAGCAGTCCTTACCCGGGATCATCTAACTATGGCTACACCTTC. Translated, it gives CASSPYPGSSNYGYTF.

This clone was counted a few times. This sequence joins TRBV6-4 and TRBJ1-2; perhaps TRBD1 as D (6 bases). The CDR3 contains 15 residues. Germline V gives CDR1 MRHNA, CDR2 SNTAGT. Between the trimmed V and J ends, which lost 2 bases and 8 bases, there was a span of 18 bases. Written as DNA, the CDR3 is TGTGCCAGCAGTGACACCCCACAGGGCCTAGGAGGCTACACCTTC. It codes for CASSDTPQGLGGYTF.